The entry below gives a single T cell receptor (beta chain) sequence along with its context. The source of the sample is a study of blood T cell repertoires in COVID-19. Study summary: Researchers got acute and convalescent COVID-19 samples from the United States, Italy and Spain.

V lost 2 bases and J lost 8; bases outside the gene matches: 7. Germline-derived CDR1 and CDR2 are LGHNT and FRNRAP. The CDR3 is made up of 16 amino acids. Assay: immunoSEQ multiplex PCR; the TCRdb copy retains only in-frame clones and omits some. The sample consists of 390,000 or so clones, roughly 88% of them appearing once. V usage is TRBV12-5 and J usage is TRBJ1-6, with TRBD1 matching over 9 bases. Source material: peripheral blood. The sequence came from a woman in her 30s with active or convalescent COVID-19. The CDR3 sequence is CASGLLQGAGDSPLHF. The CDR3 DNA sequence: TGTGCTAGTGGTTTGTTACAGGGGGCGGGGGATTCACCCCTCCACTTT.